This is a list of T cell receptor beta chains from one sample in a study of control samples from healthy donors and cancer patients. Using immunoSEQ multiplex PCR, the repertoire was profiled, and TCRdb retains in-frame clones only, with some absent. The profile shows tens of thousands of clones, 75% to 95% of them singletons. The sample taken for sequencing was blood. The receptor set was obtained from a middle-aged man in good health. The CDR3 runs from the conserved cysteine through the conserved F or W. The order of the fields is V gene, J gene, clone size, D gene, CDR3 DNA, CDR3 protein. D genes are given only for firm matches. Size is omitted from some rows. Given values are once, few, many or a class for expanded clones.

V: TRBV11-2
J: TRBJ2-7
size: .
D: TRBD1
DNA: TGTGCCAGCAGCTTCCCGGACAGGGGTATTTTTGGTTCGTACGAGCAGTACTTC
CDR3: CASSFPDRGIFGSYEQYF

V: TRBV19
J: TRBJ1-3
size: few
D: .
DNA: TGTGCCAGTACAATGGGTGGTGGAAACACCATATATTTT
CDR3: CASTMGGGNTIYF

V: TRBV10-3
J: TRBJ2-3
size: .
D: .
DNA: TGTGCCATCAGTGAACCGGGCCCTGCGCGAGATACGCAGTATTTT
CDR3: CAISEPGPARDTQYF

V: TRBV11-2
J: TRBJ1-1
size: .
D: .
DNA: TGTGCCAGCAGCTTAGTAACAGGAGACACTGAAGCTTTCTTT
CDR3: CASSLVTGDTEAFF

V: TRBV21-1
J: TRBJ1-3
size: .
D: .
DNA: TGTGCCAGCAGCCCGGGGGCAACCACCATATATTTT
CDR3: CASSPGATTIYF

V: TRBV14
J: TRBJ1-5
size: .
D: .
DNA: TGTGCCAGCAGCAGGGAAGCGGGGCCCCAGCATTTT
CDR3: CASSREAGPQHF

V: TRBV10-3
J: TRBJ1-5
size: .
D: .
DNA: TGTGCCATCAGTGAGTCGTGGGGGACCGCCCCTGAACGTCAGCCCCAGCATTTT
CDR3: CAISESWGTAPERQPQHF

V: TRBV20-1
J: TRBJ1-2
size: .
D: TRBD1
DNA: TGCAGTGCTAGTATTCCTTTAATACAGGGGGCATACGGCTACACCTTC
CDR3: CSASIPLIQGAYGYTF

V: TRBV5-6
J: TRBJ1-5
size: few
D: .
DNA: TGTGCCAGCAGCTTGCTGGTAACAGGGAATCAGCCCCAGCATTTT
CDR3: CASSLLVTGNQPQHF

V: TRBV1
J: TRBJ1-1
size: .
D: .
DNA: TGCACCAGCAGCTTCAGGCGGGACAGCCGTTTCACTGAAGCTTTCTTT
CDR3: CTSSFRRDSRFTEAFF

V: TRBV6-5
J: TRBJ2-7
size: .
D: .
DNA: TGTGCCAGCAGTTACGGTTTCTCCTACGAGCAGTACTTC
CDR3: CASSYGFSYEQYF

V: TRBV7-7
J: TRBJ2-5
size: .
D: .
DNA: TGTGCCAGCAGCCCCGGTTTTCAAGAGACCCAGTACTTC
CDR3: CASSPGFQETQYF

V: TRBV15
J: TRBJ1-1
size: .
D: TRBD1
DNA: TGTGCCACCAGCAGAAGACAGGGAACGGCTGAAGCTTTCTTT
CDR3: CATSRRQGTAEAFF

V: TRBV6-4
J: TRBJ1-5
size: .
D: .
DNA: TGTGCCAGCAGTAGAATGTCCGGGGGCAATCAGCCCCAGCATTTT
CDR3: CASSRMSGGNQPQHF

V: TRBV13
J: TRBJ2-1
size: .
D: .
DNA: TGTGCCAGCAGCCGTACCTCGTATGAGCAGTTCTTC
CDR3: CASSRTSYEQFF

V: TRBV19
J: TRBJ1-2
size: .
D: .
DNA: TGTGCCAGTAGTATAAGCAGCTATGGCTACACCTTC
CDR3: CASSISSYGYTF

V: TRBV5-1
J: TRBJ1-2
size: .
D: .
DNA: TGCGCCAGCAGCTTGGAGGGTCGTGGGGTCGGCTACACCTTC
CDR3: CASSLEGRGVGYTF

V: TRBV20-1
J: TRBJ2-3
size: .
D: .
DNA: TGCAGTGCTATTGAGACGGCAGATACGCAGTATTTT
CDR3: CSAIETADTQYF

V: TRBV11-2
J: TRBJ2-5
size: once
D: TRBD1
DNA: TGTGCCAGCACCTTCGGGGGACAGGATAGAAGTTTGAGGGAGACCCAGTACTTC
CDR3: CASTFGGQDRSLRETQYF

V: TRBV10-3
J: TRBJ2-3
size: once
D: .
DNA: TGTGCCATCAGTACCTCAGGGAGCGGTATCACAGATACGCAGTATTTT
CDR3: CAISTSGSGITDTQYF

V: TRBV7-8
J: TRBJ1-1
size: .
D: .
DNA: TGTGCCAGTGGGATGAACACTGAAGCTTTCTTT
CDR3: CASGMNTEAFF

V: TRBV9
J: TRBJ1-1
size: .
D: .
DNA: TGTGCCAGCAGCGCCTCACAGGTGAGCGCTGAAGCTTTCTTT
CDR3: CASSASQVSAEAFF

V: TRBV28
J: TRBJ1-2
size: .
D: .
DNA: TGTGCCAGCAGTCCGACAGGTCGGCACTATGGCTACACCTTC
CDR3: CASSPTGRHYGYTF

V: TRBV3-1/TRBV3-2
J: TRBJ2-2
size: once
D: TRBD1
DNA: TGTGCCAGCAGCCAGCTCCCGGCCAACAGGGGACCAACCGGGGAGCTGTTTTTT
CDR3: CASSQLPANRGPTGELFF

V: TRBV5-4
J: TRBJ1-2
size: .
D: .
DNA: TGTGCCAGCAGCTTGTACAGCCGCTATGGCTACACCTTC
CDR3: CASSLYSRYGYTF

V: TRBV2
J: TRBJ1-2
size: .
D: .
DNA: TGTGCCAGCAGTGAAGGTGAAGGGGCTAACTATGGCTACACCTTC
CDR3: CASSEGEGANYGYTF

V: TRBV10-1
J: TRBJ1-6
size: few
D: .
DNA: TGCGCCAGCTCCTTGACGAGAGCTTCACCCCTCCACTTT
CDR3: CASSLTRASPLHF

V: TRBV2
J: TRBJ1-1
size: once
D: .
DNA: TGTGCCAGCAGTGAGGTGGCGACTGGGAACACTGAAGCTTTCTTT
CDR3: CASSEVATGNTEAFF

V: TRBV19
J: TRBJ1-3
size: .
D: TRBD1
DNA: TGTGCCAGTAGTACCTCCCTCCCGGGACAGGGGACGGCTGGAAACACCATATATTTT
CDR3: CASSTSLPGQGTAGNTIYF

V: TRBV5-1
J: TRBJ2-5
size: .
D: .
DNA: TGCGCCAGCAGCGAGGGGCCCGCAGAGACCCAGTACTTC
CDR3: CASSEGPAETQYF

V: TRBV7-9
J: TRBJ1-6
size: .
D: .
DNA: TGTGCCAGCAGCTCAGGATCACCCCTCCACTTT
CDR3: CASSSGSPLHF

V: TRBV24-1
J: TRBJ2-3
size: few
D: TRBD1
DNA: TGTGCCACCAGTGATATAACAGGGGGCGCCGGCACAGATACGCAGTATTTT
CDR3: CATSDITGGAGTDTQYF

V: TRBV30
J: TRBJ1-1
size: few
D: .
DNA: TGTGCCTGGAGTGTACAGGAGAACACTGAAGCTTTCTTT
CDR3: CAWSVQENTEAFF

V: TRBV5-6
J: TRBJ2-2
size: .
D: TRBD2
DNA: TGTGCCAGCAGCCCACCTAGCGGGGGTTTGATCCCCGGGGAGCTGTTTTTT
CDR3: CASSPPSGGLIPGELFF

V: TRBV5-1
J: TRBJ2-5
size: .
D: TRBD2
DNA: TGCGCCAGCTACTCCGGGACTAGCGGAATGGCCCAGTACTTC
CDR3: CASYSGTSGMAQYF

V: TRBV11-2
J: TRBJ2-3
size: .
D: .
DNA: TGTGCCAGCAGCTTAATGGCGGGCTATACCGATACGCAGTATTTT
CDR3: CASSLMAGYTDTQYF

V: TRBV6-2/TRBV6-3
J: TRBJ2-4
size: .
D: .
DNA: TGTGCCAGCAGTAAGAAAAACATTCAGTACTTC
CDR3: CASSKKNIQYF

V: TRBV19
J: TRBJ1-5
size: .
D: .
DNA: TGTGCCAGTAGCCCCGGGCCCAATCAGCCCCAGCATTTT
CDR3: CASSPGPNQPQHF

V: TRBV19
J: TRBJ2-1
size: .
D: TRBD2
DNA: TGTGCCAGTCGGACTAGCGGGGGGGCCCGGGAGCAGTTCTTC
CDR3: CASRTSGGAREQFF

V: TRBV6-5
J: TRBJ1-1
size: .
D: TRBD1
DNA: TGTGCCAGCAGTTGGACAGGGGAGTACACTGAAGCTTTCTTT
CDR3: CASSWTGEYTEAFF

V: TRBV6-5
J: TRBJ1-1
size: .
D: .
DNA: TGTGCCAGCAGTTACTCACGGGGGTACACTGAAGCTTTCTTT
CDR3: CASSYSRGYTEAFF

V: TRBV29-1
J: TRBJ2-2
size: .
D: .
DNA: TGCAGCGTAAGACAGGACACCGGGGAGCTGTTTTTT
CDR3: CSVRQDTGELFF

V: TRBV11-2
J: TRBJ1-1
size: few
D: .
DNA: TGTGCCAGCAGCTTAGACAGGGGACTTATGAACACTGAAGCTTTCTTT
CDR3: CASSLDRGLMNTEAFF